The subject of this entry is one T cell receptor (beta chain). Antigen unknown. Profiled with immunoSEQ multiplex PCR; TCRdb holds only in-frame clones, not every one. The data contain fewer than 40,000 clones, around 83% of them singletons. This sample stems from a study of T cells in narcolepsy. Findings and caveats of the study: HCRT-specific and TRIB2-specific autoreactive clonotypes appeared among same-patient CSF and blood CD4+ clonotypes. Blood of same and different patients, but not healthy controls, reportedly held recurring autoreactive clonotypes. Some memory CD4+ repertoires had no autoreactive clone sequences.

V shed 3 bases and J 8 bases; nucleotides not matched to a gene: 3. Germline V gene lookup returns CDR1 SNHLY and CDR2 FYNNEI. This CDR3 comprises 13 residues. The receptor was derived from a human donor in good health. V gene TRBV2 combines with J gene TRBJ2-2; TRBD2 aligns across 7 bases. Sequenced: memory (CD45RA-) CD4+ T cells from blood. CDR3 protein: CASSETSSGELFF. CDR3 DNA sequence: TGTGCCAGCAGTGAGACTAGCTCAGGGGAGCTGTTTTTT.